This T cell receptor beta chain was sequenced during a study of T-cell memory formation after mild COVID-19. Study conclusions and caveats: Certain responding clones were present in pre-infection memory, suggesting participation of cross-reactive memory.

TCR alpha and TCR beta cDNA libraries with sample barcodes and UMIs came from 5'RACE using constant-segment primers. TCRdb redid the calling of the 5' RACE reads with MiXCR, one entry per CDR3 protein. The sample carries roughly 320,000 distinct CDR3 sequences, 28% recorded once. The germline V gene has CDR1 SGHVS and CDR2 FNYEAQ. The V end was cut by 6 bases, the J end by 5 bases, with 13 bases between. The CDR3 spans 13 residues. Regarding this clonotype: The antigen remains undetermined.

The chain has TRBV7-6 and TRBJ1-1; D unclear. Sequencing input: PBMCs or a T cell subset sorted from them (not recorded which). The sequence derives from an adult woman who had mild COVID-19 (a few samples of this study predate the infection). Cell type and time point are not known. As DNA, the CDR3 is TGTGCCAGCAGTGATAGGGAGGATACTGAAGCTTTCTTT. The encoded protein is CASSDREDTEAFF.